The clone carrying this T cell receptor (beta chain) occurred once. What it recognizes is unknown. These data belong to a study of identifying expanded T cells in peripheral blood. The CDR3 spans 15 residues. Unmatched junction bases numbered 4, after V lost 6 bases and J lost 0 bases. Per the germline V gene, CDR1 is MNHEY and CDR2 is SMNVEV (reference sequence). No infections or other immune events were documented during collection. Study-wide points: Across healthy donors, higher total template counts meant significantly greater roughly two-week count variance. Around 1.2 clones differed between technical replicates, versus roughly 16 and 20 over time.

Assay used: immunoSEQ multiplex PCR; TCRdb lists only in-frame clones, some missing. The sample yields tens of thousands of clones, roughly 84% seen once. The J gene is TRBJ2-1, the V gene TRBV27; TRBD2 agrees at 8 bases. The specimen was blood. This TCR came from a person aged 18 to 75 in good health. The CDR3 DNA reads as TGTGCCAGCAGAACGAGCGGGAGCTCCTACAATGAGCAGTTCTTC. It codes for CASRTSGSSYNEQFF.